A single sample is the source of the 26 T cell receptor beta chains below, sequenced in a study of Graves' ophthalmopathy and Graves' hyperthyroidism. Amplified TCR beta CDR3 regions were obtained using RNA transcripts as template. HTBI primers were used in a first-round RT-PCR, which preceded a second-round multiplex PCR. Each CDR3 protein gets one entry after TCRdb re-called the multiplex PCR reads with MiXCR. This sample has about 370,000 distinct CDR3 sequences; approximately 16% occur once, and the top ten carry roughly 1.5%. The sample taken for sequencing was peripheral blood. Receptors originate from a young woman with Graves' ophthalmopathy.

This clonotype was recorded many times. At one boundary the junction diverges from the germline segment, which might be a read error. The chain is built from TRBV7-7 and TRBJ2-7; 10 nucleotides align to TRBD2. Germline loops: CDR1 SSHAT, CDR2 FNYEAQ (reference sequence). CDR3 length: 13 residues. CDR3 in DNA: TGTGCTAGCAGCTTAGTAGCGGGGGGAGAGCAGTACTTC. It translates to CASSLVAGGEQYF.

This clonotype was counted a single time. The chain has TRBV6-1 and TRBJ2-2; D may be TRBD2 (5 bases). Germline V lookup: CDR1 MNHNS, CDR2 SASEGT. The CDR3 consists of 13 residues. V gave up 10 bases and J gave up 7 bases, with 16 bases separating them. The CDR3 nucleotides read TGTGCCACCTCGTGGACTGGGCTCGGGGAGCTGTTTTTT. The encoded protein is CATSWTGLGELFF.

This clonotype was seen a few times. Its ends do not fully match the called genes, so a read error is possible. The V call is TRBV2, the J call TRBJ2-7, with unresolved D. Germline lookup yields CDR1 SNHLY and CDR2 FYNNEI. The CDR3 length is 13 residues. CDR3 DNA sequence: TGTGCCAGCAGGGAAGGCATGCTCTACGAGCAGTACTTC. Its protein is CASREGMLYEQYF.

This clonotype was counted ten times or more. The chain combines TRBV6-1 with TRBJ2-2, with D unresolved. CDR1 MNHNS and CDR2 SASEGT come from the germline V gene. This CDR3 is built from 13 residues. V was cut by 2 bases and J by 6 bases, with 7 bases left in between. As DNA, the CDR3 is TGTGCCAGCAGTGAATATCAGGCCGGGGAGCTGTTTTTT. Translation: CASSEYQAGELFF.

J is TRBJ2-7 and V is TRBV6-2 or TRBV6-3, with 10 bases aligning to TRBD1. J gave up 1 base and V 2 bases, and 2 bases lay outside the gene matches. This CDR3 is 15 amino acids long. Germline values: CDR1 MNHEY, CDR2 SVGEGT. The CDR3: CASSYEGQGSYEQYF. Here the CDR3 DNA reads TGTGCCAGCAGTTACGAGGGACAGGGGTCCTACGAGCAGTACTTC.

There are many counts of this clonotype. The chain uses TRBV14 and TRBJ2-2; possible D gene TRBD1, 6 bases. The V gene lost 4 bases and the J gene lost 4 bases, with 13 bases spanning the gap. The CDR3 runs 15 residues. The germline CDR1 and CDR2 sequences are SGHDN and FVKESK. This chain's CDR3 is CASSLLDSFTGELFF. The CDR3, as DNA: TGTGCCAGCAGCCTCCTGGACAGTTTCACCGGGGAGCTGTTTTTT.

J is TRBJ1-2 and V is TRBV6-5; perhaps TRBD1 as D (5 bases). V was cut by 0 bases and J by 5 bases, with 10 bases left in between. This CDR3 region has 14 residues. Germline V gene lookup returns CDR1 MNHEY and CDR2 SVGAGI. The DNA for the CDR3 is TGTGCCAGCAGTTACTCAATTGGGGGTTATGGCTACACCTTC. Amino acid sequence: CASSYSIGGYGYTF.

This clonotype was seen ten or more times. The chain has TRBV15 and TRBJ1-5; D remains ambiguous. Germline loops: CDR1 LNHNV, CDR2 YYDKDF (reference sequence). The CDR3 has 15 residues. Trimming removed 0 bases at V and 7 bases at J, with 13 bases between. CDR3 nucleotides: TGTGCCACCAGCAGAGATCGAGCCCTGGGACAGCCCCAGCATTTT. This encodes CATSRDRALGQPQHF.

Ten or more counts support this clonotype. The chain uses TRBV20-1 and TRBJ2-7; 12 bases align to TRBD2. This CDR3 is built from 15 residues. Germline trimming cut 5 bases from V and 3 bases from J; bases unmatched to any gene: 8. Germline V gives CDR1 DFQATT, CDR2 SNEGSKA (reference sequence). In nucleotides, the CDR3 is TGCAGTGCTCCCCCAAGGGGACTAGCGGGCTACGAGCAGTACTTC. It codes for CSAPPRGLAGYEQYF.

This clonotype has at least ten counts. The chain links TRBV19 to TRBJ2-7; maybe TRBD2 (7 bases). The germline gives CDR1 LNHDA, CDR2 SQIVND (reference sequence). V was cut by 10 bases and J by 2 bases, with 12 bases left in between. The CDR3 is 12 residues long. As DNA, the CDR3 is TGTGCCACCCGGGGGGCAACCTACGAGCAGTACTTC. Amino acids: CATRGATYEQYF.

The sample holds many counts of this clonotype. This chain uses TRBV10-3 with TRBJ1-1; 7 bases line up with TRBD1. This CDR3 contains 14 residues. The germline CDR1 and CDR2 sequences are ENHRY and SYGVKD. The junction had 11 bases not matched to a gene; V was cut back by 6 bases and J by 7 bases. CDR3 protein: CAIRNRDSIHEAFF. In nucleotides, the CDR3 is TGTGCCATCAGGAACCGGGACAGTATACATGAAGCTTTCTTT.

In this sample, this clonotype turned up many times. The chain carries TRBV2 and TRBJ1-2, with D possibly being TRBD1 (5 bases). Germline V gives CDR1 SNHLY, CDR2 FYNNEI. The CDR3 is 15 residues long. The V gene lost 1 base and the J gene lost 3 bases, with 12 bases spanning the gap. The CDR3: CASSEGGEGYYGYTF. As DNA, the CDR3 is TGTGCCAGCAGTGAAGGAGGGGAAGGGTACTATGGCTACACCTTC.

The chain couples TRBV27 to TRBJ2-2; 7 bases map to TRBD1. V was clipped by 6 bases and J by 6 bases; unmatched bases: 13. From germline, CDR1 is MNHEY and CDR2 SMNVEV (reference sequence). The CDR3 runs 16 residues. The CDR3 reads CASSSPGQESPGELFF. DNA of the CDR3: TGTGCCAGCAGCTCACCCGGACAGGAATCCCCCGGGGAGCTGTTTTTT.

This clonotype was seen a few times. The CDR3 DNA reads TGTGCCAGCAGTGACAGTGGGCGACTATCTCGCACAGATACGCAGTATTTT. Protein sequence: CASSDSGRLSRTDTQYF. The chain employs TRBV6-4 and TRBJ2-3, with a tentative D call TRBD2 (5 bases). V lost 2 bases, J lost 1 base, and 16 bases lay in between. The CDR3 length is 17 residues. The germline V gene encodes CDR1 MRHNA and CDR2 SNTAGT.

This clonotype was seen many times. This rearrangement joins TRBV7-2 to TRBJ2-5; D is possibly TRBD2 (6 bases). This CDR3 region has 16 residues. Germline V gene data show CDR1 as SGHTA and CDR2 as FQGNSA. V dropped 2 bases and J dropped 5 bases, with 18 bases sitting between them. Here the CDR3 reads CASSLNGGIGGETQYF. The CDR3 DNA sequence: TGTGCCAGCAGCTTAAATGGCGGGATCGGAGGGGAGACCCAGTACTTC. Full variable domain (rest looked up from reference TRBV7-2 and TRBJ2-5): GAGVSQSPSNKVTEKGKDVELRCDPISGHTALYWYRQSLGQGLEFLIYFQGNSAPDKSGLPSDRFSAERTGGSVSTLTIQRTQQEDSAVYLCASSLNGGIGGETQYFGPGTRLLVL.

This clonotype has at least ten counts. The rearrangement links TRBV20-1 to TRBJ2-5; either TRBD1 or TRBD2 may supply D (7 bases each). CDR1 and CDR2 (germline): DFQATT, SNEGSKA (reference sequence). This CDR3 comprises 16 residues. V shed 0 bases and J shed 5 bases, with 19 bases lying between them. This chain's CDR3 is CSARDPEGAGEETQYF. CDR3 coding DNA: TGCAGTGCTAGAGATCCGGAGGGGGCGGGAGAGGAGACCCAGTACTTC.

This clonotype occurred many times. This chain connects TRBV7-2 to TRBJ2-7; 7 bases agree with TRBD2. The CDR3 consists of 11 residues. V was clipped by 4 bases and J by 12 bases; unmatched bases: 6. Germline V gene data show CDR1 as SGHTA and CDR2 as FQGNSA. Written as DNA, the CDR3 is TGTGCCAGCAGCTCTGCGGGGGTAGGGTACTTC. Protein sequence: CASSSAGVGYF.

The table lists this clonotype with many counts. The rearrangement uses TRBV18 and TRBJ1-1, with D perhaps matching TRBD1 (6 bases). The CDR3 totals 15 residues. The V end lost 3 bases, the J end lost 0 bases, and 11 bases lay between the germline ends. Germline lookup yields CDR1 KGHSH and CDR2 LQKENI. This CDR3 reads CASSPWTDLNTEAFF. As DNA, the CDR3 is TGTGCCAGCTCACCCTGGACAGACTTGAACACTGAAGCTTTCTTT.

This clonotype was picked up many times. The chain recombines TRBV20-1 with TRBJ2-2; D not certain. The CDR3 length is 16 residues. The ends were cut back, 0 bases at V and 0 bases at J, with 11 bases in the middle. The germline CDR1 and CDR2 sequences are DFQATT and SNEGSKA (reference sequence). For the CDR3, the DNA is TGCAGTGCTAGAGATCAAGTTATGGCGAACACCGGGGAGCTGTTTTTT. It translates to CSARDQVMANTGELFF.

This clonotype was counted at least ten times. The rearrangement joins TRBV20-1 to TRBJ1-5, with 7 nucleotides matching TRBD1. Germline CDR1 reads DFQATT; CDR2 reads SNEGSKA (reference sequence). Losses at the gene ends were 4 bases for V and 4 bases for J; bases not matched to a gene: 4. The CDR3 sequence is 13 residues long. CDR3 DNA sequence: TGCAGTGCTACACGGGACAGTAATCAGCCCCAGCATTTT. Protein sequence: CSATRDSNQPQHF.

This clonotype has only a few counts. The genes are TRBV6-2 or TRBV6-3 and TRBJ1-5, with D uncertain. Trimming stripped 4 bases from V and 3 bases from J, with 10 bases between. Germline values: CDR1 MNHEY, CDR2 SVGEGT. The CDR3 consists of 14 residues. The DNA for the CDR3 is TGTGCCAGCAGTTCCCCGACCTCCAATCAGCCCCAGCATTTT. Translated: CASSSPTSNQPQHF.

This clonotype was observed at least ten times. The gene calls are TRBV30 and TRBJ2-5; D is possibly TRBD1 (5 bases). With 3 bases removed from V and 7 bases from J, the gap between germline ends came to 15 bases. CDR1 GTSNPN and CDR2 SVGIG come from the germline V gene (reference sequence). The CDR3 is 13 residues long. CDR3 residues: CAWRLTATWTQYF. In DNA form, the CDR3 reads TGTGCCTGGAGGTTGACAGCGACGTGGACCCAGTACTTC.

This clonotype was recorded many times. This sequence joins TRBV20-1 and TRBJ2-5; 14 bases align to TRBD2. Trimming at V came to 8 bases and at J to 5 bases, leaving 13 bases not matched to a gene. The CDR3 has 16 amino acids. CDR1 is DFQATT and CDR2 is SNEGSKA in the germline V gene (reference sequence). The CDR3 nucleotides read TGCAGTACCACCCCGGGACTAGCGGGGGTCGGTGAGACCCAGTACTTC. It yields the protein CSTTPGLAGVGETQYF.

The gene calls are TRBV7-8 and TRBJ2-5, with D maybe TRBD2 (6 bases). The CDR3 sequence is 17 residues long. Trimming took 6 bases from V and 5 from J, leaving 25 bases between them. Germline loops: CDR1 SGHVS, CDR2 FQNEAQ. The DNA for the CDR3 is TGTGCCAGCAGTCAGCGCTCGGGAGCGGACCCCAGGGAGACCCAGTACTTC. It codes for CASSQRSGADPRETQYF.

In its sample, this clonotype was seen many times. The chain recombines TRBV9 with TRBJ1-1; D is possibly TRBD1 (6 bases). This CDR3 region has 13 residues. CDR1 and CDR2 from the germline V gene are SGDLS and YYNGEE. V lost 2 bases to trimming and J lost 6 bases, with 11 bases between them. The CDR3 sequence is CASSVAGAPEAFF. For the CDR3, the DNA is TGTGCCAGCAGCGTCGCAGGGGCGCCTGAAGCTTTCTTT.

Many counts were recorded for this clonotype. V and J are TRBV10-2 and TRBJ1-1; weak D call: TRBD1 (6 bases). The CDR3 totals 15 residues. CDR1 is WSHSY and CDR2 is SAAADI in the germline V gene. Trimming took 6 bases from V and 1 from J, leaving 15 bases between them. The CDR3 protein is CASSHRQVGNTEAFF. The CDR3 DNA follows: TGCGCCAGCAGCCATAGACAGGTCGGGAACACTGAAGCTTTCTTT.